This T cell receptor (beta chain) is from a study of a mutant IDH1 vaccine in newly diagnosed glioma. Overall study findings and caveats: Overall, approximately 93% of patients had vaccine-induced immune responses.

Time point in this sample: week 35, safety follow-up. What each vaccine dose contained was 300 ug of mutant IDH1 20-mer peptide, accompanied by topical imiquimod. Patients came in for eight vaccinations, in weeks 1, 3, 5, 7, 11, 15, 19 and 23. V trimming: 5 bases; J trimming: 1 base; junction bases outside the gene matches: 5. The CDR3 sequence is 14 residues long. From germline, CDR1 is MDHEN and CDR2 SYDVKM. A note on this clone: Antigen specificity is unknown.

Produced via immunoSEQ multiplex PCR; TCRdb's table is partial and in-frame only. This sample yields over 40,000 clones, of which 85% to 90% are seen a single time; roughly 1.5% belongs to the top ten. The chain has TRBV28 and TRBJ2-7, with 7 bases fitting TRBD1. The sequence came from a man in his forties with glioma. Here the sequenced sample was PBMCs, taken from a glioma patient whose treatment included an IDH1 peptide vaccine. CDR3 bases: TGTGCCAGCAGTCTGACAGGGTCTTCCTACGAGCAGTACTTC. Translation: CASSLTGSSYEQYF.